This T cell receptor beta chain was recorded in a study of T cells expressing NK-cell markers. Study-level results: Leadership of the CD3+CD56-NKG2C+ fraction also belonged to these clonotypes in a handful of donors. In more than five donors, dominant CD3+CD56+NKG2C+ clonotypes ranked among the top 10 CD8+ clonotypes.

Concerning this clonotype itself: The antigen is undetermined.

TCRdb reanalyzed the 5' RACE reads, giving one entry per CDR3 protein sequence and no DNA. The sample table includes about 540,000 distinct CDR3 sequences. This CDR3 region has 12 residues. Germline CDR1 reads MDHEN; CDR2 reads SYDVKM. Sequencing was performed on blood T cells: a sorted CD56 or NKG2C T cell subset, CD4+ or CD8+ T cells, or bulk PBMC T cells (not recorded which). V is TRBV28 and J is TRBJ2-7; TCRdb outputs TRBD1, but without DNA this stays unchecked. The clonotype was recovered from a man between 18 and 29 years old in good health. This chain's CDR3 is CASRPRAGEQYF.